The 23 T cell receptor beta chains presented below share a single source sample, sequenced in a study of cytomegalovirus exposure and HLA in healthy donors. Sequencing was performed with immunoSEQ multiplex PCR; in TCRdb, only in-frame clones are kept and a portion is missing. The repertoire holds 130,000 to 150,000 clones, with around four fifths as singletons. Sequences were obtained from PBMCs. These receptors all come from a woman in her twenties or thirties in good health and CMV-seronegative.

CDR3 in DNA: TGTGCCAGCAGCCAAAGTCAGGGGGGCGCGGGCTCACCCCTCCACTTT. It specifies CASSQSQGGAGSPLHF. V and J are TRBV7-2 and TRBJ1-6, with 7 bases identical to TRBD1. Germline trimming cut 5 bases from V and 10 bases from J; bases unmatched to any gene: 14. The CDR3 extends over 16 amino acids. Germline assignment: CDR1 SGHTA and CDR2 FQGNSA.

V gene TRBV2 combines with J gene TRBJ1-5; 9 positions agree with TRBD1. Germline V gives CDR1 SNHLY, CDR2 FYNNEI. The CDR3 runs 19 residues. The J segment lost 1 base and the V segment lost 7 bases, leaving 17 bases of the junction unmatched. CDR3: CASNRGGTGSSGSNQPQHF. The DNA of the CDR3 is TGTGCCAGCAATAGGGGGGGGACAGGGTCATCTGGGAGCAATCAGCCCCAGCATTTT.

The J gene is TRBJ2-1, the V gene TRBV7-2, with 7 bases fitting TRBD2. Trimming removed 1 base from V and 3 bases from J; junction bases left unmatched: 9. This CDR3 is built from 17 residues. CDR1 is SGHTA and CDR2 is FQGNSA in the germline V gene. The CDR3 here is CASSLGGGGGYYNEQFF. The CDR3 bases are TGTGCCAGCAGCTTAGGGGGAGGCGGGGGTTACTACAATGAGCAGTTCTTC.

The chain employs TRBV18 and TRBJ1-6; 9 bases align to TRBD1. With V trimmed by 4 bases and J by 9 bases, 4 bases remained unmatched. This CDR3 contains 14 residues. CDR1 is KGHSH, CDR2 LQKENI, per germline. CDR3 DNA sequence: TGTGCCAGCTCACAACAGGGGGCGAGTTCACCCCTCCACTTT. It is translated as CASSQQGASSPLHF.

The CDR3 DNA is TGTGCCAGCGGAGGGAACACAGATACGCAGTATTTT. Translation: CASGGNTDTQYF. V gene TRBV2 combines with J gene TRBJ2-3; maybe TRBD2 (6 bases). The CDR3 spans 12 residues. The germline V and J ends were trimmed by 8 bases and 2 bases, with 8 bases remaining between them. Germline CDR1 and CDR2: SNHLY and FYNNEI.

This sequence joins TRBV2 and TRBJ2-5; a possible D gene is TRBD2 (6 bases). V lost 3 bases and J lost 3, with 8 bases in between. Germline loops: CDR1 SNHLY, CDR2 FYNNEI. This CDR3 has 13 amino acids. The CDR3 coding sequence is TGTGCCAGCAGTGAGACGGGAGAAGAGACCCAGTACTTC. Translation gives CASSETGEETQYF.

This clone came up once. The CDR3 region is CATSRDIGGGQPQHF. In nucleotides, the CDR3 is TGTGCCACCAGCAGAGATATTGGGGGAGGCCAGCCCCAGCATTTT. The chain couples TRBV15 to TRBJ1-5, with D possibly matching TRBD1 (5 bases). CDR1 is LNHNV and CDR2 is YYDKDF in the germline V gene (reference sequence). V lost 0 bases to trimming and J lost 7 bases, with 13 bases between them. CDR3 length: 15 residues.

This sequence joins TRBV27 and TRBJ2-3; TRBD2 matches at 15 bases. Per germline, CDR1 MNHEY and CDR2 SMNVEV (reference sequence). Trimming took 6 bases from V and 4 from J; bases not matched to a gene: 5. This CDR3 is built from 16 residues. The CDR3 loop reads CASRWTSGGAPDTQYF. Here the CDR3 DNA reads TGTGCCAGCAGGTGGACTAGCGGGGGGGCCCCAGATACGCAGTATTTT.

V usage is TRBV7-9 and J usage is TRBJ2-3; tentative D call: TRBD1 (6 bases). The germline CDR1 and CDR2 sequences are SEHNR and FQNEAQ (reference sequence). The CDR3 contains 14 residues. Between the trimmed V and J ends, which lost 5 bases and 4 bases, there was a span of 13 bases. CDR3 sequence: CASSPIQGADTQYF. The CDR3 region has the DNA TGTGCCAGCAGCCCTATACAGGGCGCAGATACGCAGTATTTT.

The rearrangement uses TRBV28 and TRBJ2-5, with D unresolved. The CDR3 length is 14 residues. Germline values: CDR1 MDHEN, CDR2 SYDVKM. The V end was cut by 3 bases, the J end by 5 bases, with 13 bases between. The CDR3 loop is CASSFYPIGETQYF. CDR3 nucleotide sequence: TGTGCCAGCAGTTTTTACCCGATCGGGGAGACCCAGTACTTC. Looking up the rest from reference TRBV28 and TRBJ2-5 gives the full variable domain: DVKVTQSSRYLVKRTGEKVFLECVQDMDHENMFWYRQDPGLGLRLIYFSYDVKMKEKGDIPEGYSVSREKKERFSLILESASTNQTSMYLCASSFYPIGETQYFGPGTRLLVL.

V usage is TRBV6-5 and J usage is TRBJ1-4, with D hard to call. The CDR3 sequence is 12 residues long. V was shortened by 6 bases and J by 3 bases, with 5 bases between the two germline ends. Germline CDR1 reads MNHEY; CDR2 reads SVGAGI. The CDR3 sequence is CASRHPNEKLFF. Written as DNA, the CDR3 is TGTGCCAGCAGACACCCTAATGAAAAACTGTTTTTT.

This clone was counted a single time. This chain connects TRBV27 to TRBJ1-5, with D unresolved. The germline V gene has CDR1 MNHEY and CDR2 SMNVEV (reference sequence). Deletions cut 4 bases from V and 1 base from J, with 11 bases between. This CDR3 contains 15 residues. The CDR3 is CASSSRRESNQPQHF. DNA for the CDR3: TGTGCCAGCAGTTCCCGCCGGGAAAGCAATCAGCCCCAGCATTTT.

Details on this clone: Sequence at one end of the junction differs from germline and may be a read error. The rearrangement joins TRBV7-7 to TRBJ2-3; D call uncertain. The CDR3 contains 13 residues. Germline V gives CDR1 SSHAT, CDR2 FNYEAQ (reference sequence). DNA of the CDR3: TGTGCTAGCAGCTTAGCACGGGCAGATACGCAGTATTTT. Translated: CASSLARADTQYF.

This clone was seen a single time. The chain couples TRBV6-5 to TRBJ2-7; 7 bases map to TRBD1. From germline, CDR1 is MNHEY and CDR2 SVGAGI. J gave up 1 base and V 6 bases, and 9 bases lay outside the gene matches. The CDR3 is 15 residues long. The CDR3 nucleotides read TGTGCCAGCAGACAGGGGCCCGTAGATTCCTACGAGCAGTACTTC. This codes for CASRQGPVDSYEQYF.

This rearrangement joins TRBV7-2 to TRBJ2-7; D is possibly TRBD1 (6 bases). V was pared by 4 bases and J by 3 bases, with 16 bases between. The CDR3 consists of 15 residues. Germline-derived CDR1 and CDR2 are SGHTA and FQGNSA. CDR3 nucleotide sequence: TGTGCCAGCAGCTCCACAAAACAGGGAAACTACGAGCAGTACTTC. It codes for CASSSTKQGNYEQYF.

This chain connects TRBV27 to TRBJ1-3; perhaps TRBD1 as D (5 bases). Germline CDR1 and CDR2: MNHEY and SMNVEV (reference sequence). The CDR3 runs to 15 residues. V was trimmed by 4 bases and J by 7 bases, leaving 17 bases between them. Here the CDR3 DNA reads TGTGCCAGCAGTTCTCAACGGACGGAGGGGAACACCATATATTTT. Amino acids: CASSSQRTEGNTIYF.

The chain carries TRBV10-2 and TRBJ1-2, with 8 bases aligning to TRBD1. V shed 7 bases, J shed 6 bases, and the junction held 7 bases outside the gene matches. Germline assignment: CDR1 WSHSY and CDR2 SAAADI. The CDR3 runs to 13 residues. The CDR3 DNA follows: TGCGCCAGCACCCGGACAGGGAAGGATGGCTACACCTTC. It specifies CASTRTGKDGYTF.

The rearrangement links TRBV5-1 to TRBJ2-4; 9 bases map to TRBD1. The junction had 3 bases not matched to a gene; V was cut back by 4 bases and J by 1 base. Germline CDR1 SGHRS, CDR2 YFSETQ. The CDR3 spans 15 residues. The CDR3, as DNA: TGCGCCAGCAGCATTGGGACAGGGGCCAAAAACATTCAGTACTTC. The encoded protein is CASSIGTGAKNIQYF.

The rearrangement links TRBV7-6 to TRBJ1-5; D is perhaps TRBD1 (5 bases). CDR1 SGHVS and CDR2 FNYEAQ come from the germline V gene. Trimming took 5 bases from V and 4 from J, leaving 9 bases between them. This CDR3 spans 13 amino acids. CDR3 sequence (DNA): TGTGCCAGCAGCCTGACAGAGAATCAGCCCCAGCATTTT. Translation: CASSLTENQPQHF.

The gene calls are TRBV30 and TRBJ2-7; D is unresolved. Trimming removed 7 bases from V and 0 bases from J, with 16 bases in between. CDR3 length: 14 residues. From germline, CDR1 is GTSNPN and CDR2 SVGIG (reference sequence). The CDR3 coding sequence is TGTGCCTACACCCTGGGCAGTCTCTCCTACGAGCAGTACTTC. Translated, it gives CAYTLGSLSYEQYF.

The chain uses TRBV6-5 and TRBJ1-5; 8 bases map to TRBD1. Germline V CDR1 and CDR2: MNHEY, SVGAGI. CDR3 length: 13 amino acids. The V and J ends lost 6 bases and 10 bases, in that order; junction bases with no gene match: 8. The CDR3 sequence: CASRPTGASPQHF. Written as DNA, the CDR3 is TGTGCCAGCAGGCCGACAGGGGCGTCTCCCCAGCATTTT.

This chain uses TRBV2 with TRBJ2-7; 8 bases are shared with TRBD2. This CDR3 is 15 amino acids long. Germline V gene lookup returns CDR1 SNHLY and CDR2 FYNNEI. With 0 bases clipped from V and 5 bases from J, the junction kept 6 bases outside the gene matches. CDR3 in amino acids: CASSEAGAGVDEQYF. The CDR3 nucleotides are TGTGCCAGCAGTGAAGCAGGAGCGGGGGTGGACGAGCAGTACTTC.

V and J are TRBV28 and TRBJ2-1; D is undetermined. The V end lost 4 bases, the J end lost 5 bases, and 15 bases lay between the germline ends. Germline loops: CDR1 MDHEN, CDR2 SYDVKM. CDR3 length equals 15 residues. In DNA, the CDR3 is TGTGCCAGCAGTTCCGCCATGAACCTAAACAATGAGCAGTTCTTC. Translation gives CASSSAMNLNNEQFF. Full variable domain (remainder filled in from reference TRBV28 and TRBJ2-1): DVKVTQSSRYLVKRTGEKVFLECVQDMDHENMFWYRQDPGLGLRLIYFSYDVKMKEKGDIPEGYSVSREKKERFSLILESASTNQTSMYLCASSSAMNLNNEQFFGPGTRLTVL.